The clone carrying this T cell receptor beta chain was counted many times. What it binds is unknown. These data are taken from a study of T-cell reconstitution after alpha-beta-depleted transplantation in children. General study results and limits: A year post-transplant, T-cell counts and diversity derived mostly from newly produced T cells. Reportedly, only several hundred clones from non-depleted graft cells drove alpha-beta T-cell counts at about two months. There were some patients whose high TCRbeta diversity at day 60 came from surviving recipient T cells and thymic progenitors.

Preparation of the TCRbeta library involved a method that used unique molecular identifiers. TCRdb reprocessed the PCR reads via MiXCR and lists one record per CDR3 protein. Of about 32,000 distinct CDR3 sequences listed, under 6.5% are singletons. Sequenced here: peripheral blood, sampled 60 days after TCRalphabeta/CD19-depleted stem cell transplant. This receptor was obtained from a child younger than two who had a stem cell transplant for acute myeloid leukemia, so the T cells may come from the graft donor.

CDR3 sequence: CASSLGVKTQYF. CDR3 in DNA: TGTGCCAGCAGCTTGGGGGTCAAGACCCAGTACTTC. The genes are TRBV5-6 and TRBJ2-5; unclear D gene. V shed 0 bases and J shed 6 bases, with 6 bases lying between them. This CDR3 is 12 amino acids long. Germline CDR1 SGHDT, CDR2 YYEEEE. Combining the CDR3 with reference TRBV5-6 and TRBJ2-5 gives the whole variable domain DAGVTQSPTHLIKTRGQQVTLRCSPKSGHDTVSWYQQALGQGPQFIFQYYEEEERQRGNFPDRFSGHQFPNYSSELNVNALLLGDSALYLCASSLGVKTQYFGPGTRLLVL.